This T cell receptor (beta chain) was identified in a study of blood T cells in healthy people across ages. Trimming pared 1 base from V and 9 bases from J, leaving 19 bases between. This CDR3 spans 16 amino acids. Germline V gives CDR1 SGHAT, CDR2 FQNNGV. With a J-beta primer mix and a sample-barcoded 5' primer, a second PCR ran about 7 to 12 cycles. A template-switch adaptor that had 12 random nucleotides put a tag on each cDNA molecule. TCRdb independently ran MiXCR on the 5' RACE reads; one entry per CDR3 protein. The sample has about 640,000 distinct CDR3 sequences; around three fifths are singletons.

What was sequenced was blood. The clonotype comes from a man aged 55 to 70 in good health. The chain uses TRBV11-2 and TRBJ2-1; either TRBD1 or TRBD2 may fit D (6 bases each). As DNA, the CDR3 is TGTGCCAGCAGCTTAGGGTTGTGGGGGGCTGGCGGTGAGCAGTTCTTC. Residues: CASSLGLWGAGGEQFF.